Described below is a single T cell receptor (beta chain) sequence and its context. The data were obtained in a study of blood T cell repertoires in COVID-19. Study-wide background: There were acute and convalescent COVID-19 samples, and they came from the United States, Italy and Spain. In each case, the material was cDNA or gDNA derived from T cells, B-cell-depleted T cells, or PBMCs.

The germline CDR1 and CDR2 sequences are SNHLY and FYNNEI. This CDR3 spans 16 amino acids. The ends lost 5 bases at V and 6 bases at J; junction bases unmatched: 5. Per the authors' pipeline: Reference gene primer amplification gave estimated nucleated cell counts. Some clones are missing from TCRdb's copy, which holds only in-frame ones; the method was immunoSEQ multiplex PCR. The V and J calls and clone size were taken over from that table, and D and trimming were inferred from the DNA. The sample shows about 280,000 clones, approximately 91% of them seen only once. While infection was still active, Seattle patients were enrolled and then followed longitudinally.

Specimen: peripheral blood. The chain has TRBV2 and TRBJ2-2; 14 bases match TRBD2. The sequence derives from a young woman with COVID-19, enrolled during active disease. The CDR3 here is CASSLTSGRAPGELFF. In DNA, the CDR3 is TGTGCCAGCAGTCTGACTAGCGGGAGGGCCCCCGGGGAGCTGTTTTTT.